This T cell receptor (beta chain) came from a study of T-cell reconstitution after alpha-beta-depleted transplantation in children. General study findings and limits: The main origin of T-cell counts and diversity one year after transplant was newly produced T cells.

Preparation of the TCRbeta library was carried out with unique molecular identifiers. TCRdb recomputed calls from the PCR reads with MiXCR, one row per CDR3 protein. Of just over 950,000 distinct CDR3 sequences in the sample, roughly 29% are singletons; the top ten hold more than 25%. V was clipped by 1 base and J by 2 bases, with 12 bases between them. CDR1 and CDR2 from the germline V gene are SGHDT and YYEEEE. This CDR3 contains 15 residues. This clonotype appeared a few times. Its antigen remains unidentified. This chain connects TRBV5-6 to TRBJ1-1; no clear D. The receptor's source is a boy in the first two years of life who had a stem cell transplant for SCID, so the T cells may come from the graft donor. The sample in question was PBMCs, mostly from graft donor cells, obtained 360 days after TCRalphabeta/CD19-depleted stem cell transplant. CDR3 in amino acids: CASSLKWVGNTEAFF. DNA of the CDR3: TGTGCCAGCAGCTTGAAATGGGTTGGTAACACTGAAGCTTTCTTT.